Presented here are 11 T cell receptor beta chains from one specimen sequenced in a study of T cell responses to AZD1222 COVID-19 vaccine. Clones were sequenced by immunoSEQ multiplex PCR, and TCRdb holds only the in-frame ones, with some missing. The sample has about 120,000 clones; approximately 90% are singletons. Sequencing used peripheral blood, obtained 28 days after the second AZD1222 dose. All receptors come from an adult who received the AZD1222 COVID-19 vaccine.

CDR3 sequence: CASSPTSGRGSSQYF. CDR3 coding DNA: TGTGCCAGCAGCCCGACTAGCGGGAGAGGGTCGTCTCAGTACTTC. The rearrangement links TRBV3-1 (or the pseudogene TRBV3-2) to TRBJ2-4; the match to TRBD2 covers 12 bases. The V gene end was trimmed by 4 bases and the J gene end by 12 bases; junction bases not matched to a gene: 10. The CDR3 has 15 amino acids. CDR1 LGHDT and CDR2 YNNKEL come from the germline V gene (reference sequence).

The V call is TRBV5-1, the J call TRBJ2-2; 7 bases are shared with TRBD1. Trimming removed 4 bases from V and 7 bases from J; junction bases left unmatched: 4. Germline assignment: CDR1 SGHRS and CDR2 YFSETQ. There are 13 residues in the CDR3. The CDR3 nucleotides are TGCGCCAGCAGCCTTACAGGGGACGGGGAGCTGTTTTTT. Residues: CASSLTGDGELFF.

This clone was counted only a few times. The CDR3 DNA reads TGTGCCAGCAGCCGAGCCGGGACTCCGATTGGCGCGACCCAGTACTTC. Translation: CASSRAGTPIGATQYF. The chain joins TRBV11-2 to TRBJ2-5, with D possibly matching TRBD2 (6 bases). The CDR3 runs 16 residues. Per the germline V gene, CDR1 is SGHAT and CDR2 is FQNNGV. V lost 5 bases and J lost 7, with 23 bases in between. Variable domain in full (rest from reference TRBV11-2 and TRBJ2-5): EAGVAQSPRYKIIEKRQSVAFWCNPISGHATLYWYQQILGQGPKLLIQFQNNGVVDDSQLPKDRFSAERLKGVDSTLKIQPAKLEDSAVYLCASSRAGTPIGATQYFGPGTRLLVL.

CDR3 bases: TGTGCCAGCAGCCGGGGGACCCACGAGCAGTACTTC. Its translation is CASSRGTHEQYF. The chain combines TRBV11-2 with TRBJ2-7; D perhaps matches TRBD2 (6 bases). Germline V lookup: CDR1 SGHAT, CDR2 FQNNGV. The V and J ends lost 5 bases and 5 bases respectively, with 10 bases between them. The CDR3 is made up of 12 amino acids.

The rearrangement joins TRBV19 to TRBJ2-1; 7 nucleotides agree with TRBD1. The trim removed 3 bases at V and 9 bases at J, leaving 8 bases unmatched. Germline V gives CDR1 LNHDA, CDR2 SQIVND (reference sequence). The length of the CDR3 is 14 residues. The CDR3 loop is CASSMSLWDSEQFF. CDR3 nucleotides: TGTGCCAGTAGTATGTCGTTGTGGGACAGTGAGCAGTTCTTC.

The gene calls are TRBV19 and TRBJ1-5; no firm D call. The CDR3 has 15 residues. Germline V gives CDR1 LNHDA, CDR2 SQIVND (reference sequence). Trimming stripped 7 bases from V and 2 bases from J, with 15 bases between. The CDR3 nucleotides are TGTGCCAGTAAGTTTTTAATGGGTCGCAATCAGCCCCAGCATTTT. This sequence encodes CASKFLMGRNQPQHF.

The chain links TRBV10-3 to TRBJ1-2; maybe TRBD1 (6 bases). Trimming removed 6 bases from V and 0 bases from J, with 26 bases in between. The CDR3 sequence is 19 residues long. Germline CDR1 is ENHRY and CDR2 is SYGVKD. CDR3 in DNA: TGTGCCATCAGGGGTTGGGAACCCAGGGGAGAGGGCGCTAACTATGGCTACACCTTC. Amino acids: CAIRGWEPRGEGANYGYTF.

This clone has more than one count but fewer than ten. The chain couples TRBV20-1 to TRBJ2-7, with 7 bases identical to TRBD2. CDR1 and CDR2 from the germline V gene are DFQATT and SNEGSKA (reference sequence). There are 11 residues in the CDR3. Trimming removed 3 bases from V and 5 bases from J; junction bases left unmatched: 1. The CDR3 spells CSASGRNEQYF. CDR3 in DNA: TGCAGTGCTAGCGGGAGGAACGAGCAGTACTTC.

This chain joins TRBV19 and TRBJ1-2; D is uncertain. The CDR3 spans 15 residues. Germline loops: CDR1 LNHDA, CDR2 SQIVND (reference sequence). The V and J ends lost 3 bases and 8 bases respectively, with 19 bases between them. The CDR3 loop reads CASSINDVGRGGYTF. The CDR3 nucleotides read TGTGCCAGTAGTATTAATGATGTAGGGCGGGGAGGCTACACCTTC.

The V and J genes are TRBV5-4 and TRBJ1-1, with D perhaps matching TRBD1 (6 bases). This CDR3 region has 15 residues. Trimming cost V 4 bases and J 0 bases, with 13 bases left between them. Germline CDR1 reads SGHNT; CDR2 reads YYREEE (reference sequence). The CDR3 bases are TGTGCCAGCAGCCCTCGACAGGTTTTGAACACTGAAGCTTTCTTT. Protein product: CASSPRQVLNTEAFF.

V and J are TRBV27 and TRBJ1-5; tentative D call: TRBD1 (5 bases). CDR1 and CDR2 from the germline V gene are MNHEY and SMNVEV (reference sequence). Between the trimmed V and J ends, which lost 5 bases and 0 bases, there was a span of 11 bases. This CDR3 contains 15 residues. This CDR3 reads CASSPRGYSNQPQHF. CDR3 in DNA: TGTGCCAGCAGTCCCCGGGGCTATAGCAATCAGCCCCAGCATTTT.